The next 24 T cell receptor beta chains were all read from a single sample in a study of shared clonotypes between healthy human individuals (dated by TCRdb to about 2020). The library was produced with the immunoSEQ multiplex PCR assay. The table was pulled from immuneACCESS by TCRdb, which kept in-frame rearrangements only. Such tables lose some clones; where checked, under half of the loss comes from unresolved V genes, and the rest has no known cause. The sample table shows roughly 2.2 million clones, and 85% to 95% are seen once. The leading ten clones occupy about 0.41% of the sample. Sequenced input: naive CD4+ T cells from PBMCs. The cell subset or site label on this specimen signifies: CD45RA+ positively selected. These receptors originate from a man aged 18 to 29 in good health. Some clones in this sample may be carry-over from other donors' samples.

The rearrangement uses TRBV2 and TRBJ1-1, with TRBD1 matching over 7 bases. The germline V gene encodes CDR1 SNHLY and CDR2 FYNNEI. J lost 7 bases, V lost 4 bases, and 6 bases had no gene match. The CDR3 is 13 residues long. The CDR3 nucleotides read TGTGCCAGCAGTGTATCGGGGGACAGTGAAGCTTTCTTT. Its translation is CASSVSGDSEAFF.

Only one count was recorded for this clone. Other DNA sequences in this specimen translate into the identical CDR3. This chain connects TRBV11-1 to TRBJ2-1; weak D call: TRBD2 (5 bases). V gave up 5 bases and J gave up 10 bases, with 9 bases separating them. Germline V lookup: CDR1 SGHAT, CDR2 FQDESV (reference sequence). The CDR3 runs to 11 residues. This chain's CDR3 is CASSLGAEQFF. The CDR3 DNA reads TGTGCCAGCAGCCTGGGAGCCGAGCAGTTCTTC.

This clone was detected a few times. The V and J genes are TRBV10-2 and TRBJ1-2, with 7 bases lining up with TRBD1. Trimming cost V 3 bases and J 4 bases; bases outside gene matches: 2. There are 13 residues in the CDR3. The germline V gene encodes CDR1 WSHSY and CDR2 SAAADI. CDR3: CASSDPGGYGYTF. CDR3 bases: TGCGCCAGCAGTGACCCAGGGGGCTATGGCTACACCTTC.

As regards this clone: Other DNA sequences in the same sample also yield this CDR3. This chain uses TRBV5-1 with TRBJ2-1; 12 bases match TRBD2. Germline V gives CDR1 SGHRS, CDR2 YFSETQ. The trim removed 1 base at V and 7 bases at J, leaving 3 bases unmatched. The CDR3 is 15 amino acids. The CDR3 DNA sequence: TGCGCCAGCAGCTTGAGACTAGCGGGAGAGAATGAGCAGTTCTTC. It is translated as CASSLRLAGENEQFF.

J is TRBJ1-6 and V is TRBV5-1; no definite D call. The V end lost 0 bases, the J end lost 8 bases, and 15 bases lay between the germline ends. The CDR3 runs to 16 residues. CDR1 is SGHRS and CDR2 is YFSETQ in the germline V gene. This chain's CDR3 is CASSLGVSQSDSPLHF. CDR3 DNA: TGCGCCAGCAGCTTGGGTGTGAGTCAGTCGGATTCACCCCTCCACTTT.

The chain couples TRBV19 to TRBJ2-7; 7 nucleotides agree with TRBD2. The CDR3 consists of 14 residues. V lost 6 bases and J lost 6; bases outside the gene matches: 11. Per germline, CDR1 LNHDA and CDR2 SQIVND (reference sequence). CDR3 DNA sequence: TGTGCCAGTAGGTCGTCAACGGGAGGACCCGAGCAGTACTTC. Protein: CASRSSTGGPEQYF.

This sequence joins TRBV7-2 and TRBJ2-7; D possibly corresponds to TRBD2 (6 bases). This CDR3 is built from 15 residues. Per germline, CDR1 SGHTA and CDR2 FQGNSA. Trimming shortened V by 1 base and J by 3 bases, and 13 bases separated the two germline ends. The CDR3 region is CASSLGGSGVYEQYF. CDR3 in DNA: TGTGCCAGCAGCTTAGGAGGATCGGGAGTCTACGAGCAGTACTTC.

This chain joins TRBV28 and TRBJ2-1; 9 bases align to TRBD1. V dropped 7 bases and J dropped 4; count of bases not matched to a gene: 11. Germline CDR1 and CDR2: MDHEN and SYDVKM. The CDR3 covers 16 residues. The CDR3 region has the DNA TGTGCCAGCAAATGGTTTGGACAGGGGATTTACAATGAGCAGTTCTTC. It encodes CASKWFGQGIYNEQFF. Looking up the rest from reference TRBV28 and TRBJ2-1 gives the full variable domain: DVKVTQSSRYLVKRTGEKVFLECVQDMDHENMFWYRQDPGLGLRLIYFSYDVKMKEKGDIPEGYSVSREKKERFSLILESASTNQTSMYLCASKWFGQGIYNEQFFGPGTRLTVL.

Only one count was recorded for this clone. The chain employs TRBV29-1 and TRBJ2-3; 8 nucleotides align to TRBD2. The CDR3 is 11 residues long. Germline CDR1 is SQVTM and CDR2 is ANQGSEA. V lost 5 bases, J lost 8 bases, and 3 bases stayed unmatched. The CDR3 sequence is CSVSGGVTQYF. CDR3 DNA: TGCAGCGTTTCGGGAGGGGTTACGCAGTATTTT.

The chain joins TRBV5-1 to TRBJ2-5, with D maybe TRBD1 (5 bases). Trimming pared 2 bases from V and 1 base from J, leaving 9 bases between. The CDR3 consists of 14 residues. In germline, CDR1 is SGHRS, CDR2 YFSETQ. The chain's CDR3 is CASSFQTAQETQYF. The DNA for the CDR3 is TGCGCCAGCAGCTTCCAGACAGCCCAAGAGACCCAGTACTTC.

Concerning this clone: Other DNA sequences in the same sample also yield this CDR3. Written as DNA, the CDR3 is TGCGCCAGCAGCTCCGGGTCTCAAGAGACCCAGTACTTC. This codes for CASSSGSQETQYF. This rearrangement joins TRBV5-1 to TRBJ2-5; D remains ambiguous. Trimming left V 3 bases short and J 2 bases short, with 8 bases between. CDR3 length: 13 residues. The germline V gene has CDR1 SGHRS and CDR2 YFSETQ.

The chain couples TRBV7-3 to TRBJ2-1; D is possibly TRBD2 (6 bases). The germline V and J ends were trimmed by 2 bases and 6 bases, with 17 bases remaining between them. This CDR3 region has 16 residues. Germline-derived CDR1 and CDR2 are SGHTA and FQGTGA. The CDR3 loop reads CASSLQSGGISNEQFF. CDR3 coding DNA: TGTGCCAGCAGCTTACAGAGCGGCGGGATCTCCAATGAGCAGTTCTTC.

This clone was seen a single time. The chain combines TRBV28 with TRBJ1-1; a possible D gene is TRBD1 (5 bases). This CDR3 region has 16 residues. Germline V lookup: CDR1 MDHEN, CDR2 SYDVKM. V was trimmed by 5 bases and J by 1 base, leaving 17 bases between them. The CDR3 protein is CASSTSTGTENTEAFF. CDR3 sequence (DNA): TGTGCCAGCAGTACTTCAACCGGGACGGAGAACACTGAAGCTTTCTTT.

With regard to this clone: Other nucleotide sequences in the sample specify the same CDR3. The rearrangement joins TRBV5-1 to TRBJ2-7, with D possibly matching TRBD1 (5 bases). CDR3 length: 14 amino acids. Trimming shortened V by 1 base and J by 2 bases, and 10 bases separated the two germline ends. CDR1 is SGHRS, CDR2 YFSETQ, per germline. The CDR3 loop reads CASSLTGSTYEQYF. The DNA of the CDR3 is TGCGCCAGCAGCTTGACAGGATCAACCTACGAGCAGTACTTC.

CDR3 nucleotides: TGTGCCAGCAGATATAGCGGGAGTATAGAGACCCAGTACTTC. Amino acid sequence: CASRYSGSIETQYF. This chain connects TRBV2 to TRBJ2-5, with TRBD2 matching over 9 bases. CDR3 length: 14 residues. Per germline, CDR1 SNHLY and CDR2 FYNNEI. The V and J ends lost 6 bases and 4 bases, in that order; junction bases with no gene match: 6.

This clone has only a few counts. The chain employs TRBV5-1 and TRBJ2-2; the match to TRBD2 covers 12 bases. The V gene's germline CDR1 is SGHRS and CDR2 YFSETQ. The CDR3 runs 16 residues. J was trimmed by 7 bases and V by 2 bases; bases with no gene match: 6. The chain's CDR3 is CASSFASGRAFGELFF. CDR3 sequence (DNA): TGCGCCAGCAGCTTCGCTAGCGGGAGGGCCTTCGGGGAGCTGTTTTTT.

This chain links TRBV28 with TRBJ2-3; perhaps D is TRBD1 or TRBD2 (5 bases each). CDR1 is MDHEN, CDR2 SYDVKM, per germline. The CDR3 contains 14 residues. The V gene lost 4 bases and the J gene lost 4 bases, with 12 bases spanning the gap. CDR3 loop: CASSSHRGADTQYF. CDR3 nucleotide sequence: TGTGCCAGCAGTTCCCACCGGGGCGCAGATACGCAGTATTTT. The complete variable domain, with remaining parts taken from reference TRBV28 and TRBJ2-3, reads DVKVTQSSRYLVKRTGEKVFLECVQDMDHENMFWYRQDPGLGLRLIYFSYDVKMKEKGDIPEGYSVSREKKERFSLILESASTNQTSMYLCASSSHRGADTQYFGPGTRLTVL.

This clone was counted between two and nine times. The junction differs from germline at one of its ends, possibly a read error. V usage is TRBV7-9 and J usage is TRBJ1-3; unclear D gene. CDR1 and CDR2 (germline): SEHNR, FQNEAQ (reference sequence). CDR3 length: 11 residues. The CDR3 here is CASSRGDTIYF. The CDR3 DNA follows: TGTGCCAGCAGCCGTGGAGACACCATATATTTT.

The chain joins TRBV18 to TRBJ2-1, with D possibly being TRBD1 or TRBD2 (5 bases each). V was clipped by 2 bases and J by 3 bases, with 8 bases between them. The CDR3 runs 14 residues. Germline values: CDR1 KGHSH, CDR2 LQKENI. For the CDR3, the DNA is TGTGCCAGCTCACCAGGGGGTTACTACAATGAGCAGTTCTTC. This sequence encodes CASSPGGYYNEQFF.

The rearrangement links TRBV7-2 to TRBJ2-5, with D perhaps matching TRBD2 (5 bases). The CDR3 loop spans 15 amino acids. Germline CDR1 and CDR2: SGHTA and FQGNSA. Trimming shortened V by 5 bases and J by 4 bases, and 17 bases separated the two germline ends. The CDR3, as DNA: TGTGCCAGCAGCCCCCGCGGCGGGCTAGGAGAGACCCAGTACTTC. As protein: CASSPRGGLGETQYF.

The CDR3 nucleotides read TGCGCCAGCAGCTTGTTGGGACTAGGGGCCGACAATGAGCAGTTCTTC. Protein sequence: CASSLLGLGADNEQFF. The V call is TRBV5-1, the J call TRBJ2-1, with TRBD2 matching 8 bases. The V gene end was trimmed by 1 base and the J gene end by 5 bases; junction bases not matched to a gene: 8. CDR3 size: 16 residues. Germline V lookup: CDR1 SGHRS, CDR2 YFSETQ.

V is TRBV5-1 and J is TRBJ1-1, with D possibly being TRBD1 (6 bases). This CDR3 is 18 amino acids long. CDR1 is SGHRS and CDR2 is YFSETQ in the germline V gene. The V end was cut by 4 bases, the J end by 5 bases, with 27 bases between. CDR3 loop: CASSAPPGHRLSVTEAFF. The CDR3 DNA sequence: TGCGCCAGCAGCGCCCCACCGGGACATCGCTTAAGTGTTACTGAAGCTTTCTTT.

The rearrangement joins TRBV6-6 to TRBJ1-5; unclear D gene. V lost 6 bases and J lost 1, with 10 bases in between. CDR1 is MNHNY, CDR2 SVGAGI, per germline (reference sequence). The CDR3 runs to 14 residues. In nucleotides, the CDR3 is TGTGCCAGCAGCAAGAGACTGAGCAATCAGCCCCAGCATTTT. As protein: CASSKRLSNQPQHF.

As for this clone: The sample has other DNA sequences that encode this CDR3 too. The rearrangement uses TRBV6-6 and TRBJ2-2, with no clear D. The V gene's germline CDR1 is MNHNY and CDR2 SVGAGI (reference sequence). V lost 5 bases to trimming and J lost 1 base, with 2 bases between them. The CDR3 extends over 12 amino acids. The CDR3 loop reads CASSQNTGELFF. As DNA, the CDR3 is TGTGCCAGCAGTCAGAACACCGGGGAGCTGTTTTTT.